The following is a T cell receptor (beta chain) sequence with its context. Its antigen is not identified. The authors reverse transcribed all of the isolated RNA, so sequencing captured expressed TCRB transcripts. Libraries were prepared by immunoSEQ multiplex PCR; TCRdb keeps only in-frame clonotypes and omits some of them. The table lists about 700,000 clones, around an eighth of them singletons. The CDR3 contains 13 residues. V shed 3 bases and J shed 11 bases, with 14 bases lying between them. Germline V CDR1 and CDR2: MGHRA, YSYEKL. These data originate in a study of beta chain features in type 1 diabetes. Sorting of CD4+ naive, central memory, regulatory and stem cell-like memory cells was performed via CD45RO/CCR7/CD25/CD127/CD95/CD27. Study-wide results and caveats: Among patients with Type 1 diabetes, TCRB CDR3s were moderately but significantly shorter in every one of the four CD4+ subsets.

The chain couples TRBV4-1 to TRBJ1-5; D gene unclear. The clonotype comes from a man younger than 35 with type 1 diabetes. Sequencing was carried out using naive CD4+ T cells from blood. The CDR3 reads CASSQGSREAQHF. DNA of the CDR3: TGCGCCAGCAGCCAGGGATCCCGGGAGGCCCAGCATTTT.